The clone carrying this T cell receptor beta chain has a single count. This specimen belongs to a study of OX40 agonist ivuxolimab in advanced cancers. Germline V gives CDR1 MGHRA, CDR2 YSYEKL. Trimming took 0 bases from V and 11 from J, leaving 11 bases between them. The CDR3 covers 13 residues. The data were produced by immunoSEQ multiplex PCR, yet TCRdb's version contains in-frame clones alone and is incomplete. The sample contains about 80,000 clones, 85% to 95% of which appear only once. V usage is TRBV4-1 and J usage is TRBJ2-4, with a tentative D call TRBD2 (6 bases). This specimen consisted of CD4+ or CD8+ T cells sorted from blood, obtained in a trial of the OX40 agonist ivuxolimab. The TCR was taken from an adult with an advanced solid tumor such as melanoma, head and neck, liver or kidney cancer. The CDR3 DNA follows: TGCGCCAGCAGCCAAGAACGGGGGTATGTTCAGTACTTC. The encoded protein is CASSQERGYVQYF.